This T cell receptor beta chain was identified during a study of cytomegalovirus exposure and HLA in healthy donors. Broader study findings: Most sequenced TCRs were rare (though some public TCRs occurred in many donors). Presence/absence analyses rested on an assumption that sequencing depth was roughly uniform across donors.

Trimming cost V 4 bases and J 4 bases; bases outside gene matches: 4. Germline-derived CDR1 and CDR2 are MGHRA and YSYEKL. The CDR3 has 16 residues. Details on this clone: Its target is not known.

PCR primers comprised 60 Vbeta and 13 Jbeta primers. Generated by immunoSEQ multiplex PCR, the TCRdb table keeps only in-frame clones and is missing some. The sample totals about 88,000 clones. This clonotype was sampled from a girl aged 5 to 17 in good health and CMV-seropositive. The gene calls are TRBV4-1 and TRBJ2-2; 12 nucleotides align to TRBD2. Sequencing input: PBMCs. The CDR3, as DNA: TGCGCCAGCAGCCCCCTACTAGCGGGGGGCACCGGGGAGCTGTTTTTT. Protein sequence: CASSPLLAGGTGELFF.